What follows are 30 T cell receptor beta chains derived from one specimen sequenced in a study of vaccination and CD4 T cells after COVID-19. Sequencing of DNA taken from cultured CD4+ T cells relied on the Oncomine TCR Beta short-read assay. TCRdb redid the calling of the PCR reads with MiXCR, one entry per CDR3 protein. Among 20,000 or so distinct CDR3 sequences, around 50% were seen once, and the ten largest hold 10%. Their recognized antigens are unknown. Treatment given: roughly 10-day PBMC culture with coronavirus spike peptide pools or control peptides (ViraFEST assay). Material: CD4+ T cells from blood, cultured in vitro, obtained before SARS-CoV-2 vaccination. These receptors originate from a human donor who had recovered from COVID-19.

CDR3 region: CASSYSRGYTF. The CDR3 bases are TGTGCCAGCAGTTACTCGCGTGGCTACACCTTC. The rearrangement joins TRBV6-2 or TRBV6-3 to TRBJ1-2; D is uncertain. In germline, CDR1 is MNHEY, CDR2 SVGEGT. The CDR3 runs to 11 residues. V lost 0 bases and J 7 bases, leaving 3 bases between the germline ends.

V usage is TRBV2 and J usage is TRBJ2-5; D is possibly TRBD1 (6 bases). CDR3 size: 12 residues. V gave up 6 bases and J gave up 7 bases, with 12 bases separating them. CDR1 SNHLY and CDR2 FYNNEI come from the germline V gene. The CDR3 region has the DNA TGTGCCAGCAGCCAACAGGGCCGGACCCAGTACTTC. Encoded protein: CASSQQGRTQYF.

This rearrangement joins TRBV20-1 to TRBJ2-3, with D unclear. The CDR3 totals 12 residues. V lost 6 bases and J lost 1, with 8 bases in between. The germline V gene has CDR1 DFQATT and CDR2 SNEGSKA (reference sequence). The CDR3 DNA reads TGCAGTGCCTCCGACGGCACAGATACGCAGTATTTT. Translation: CSASDGTDTQYF.

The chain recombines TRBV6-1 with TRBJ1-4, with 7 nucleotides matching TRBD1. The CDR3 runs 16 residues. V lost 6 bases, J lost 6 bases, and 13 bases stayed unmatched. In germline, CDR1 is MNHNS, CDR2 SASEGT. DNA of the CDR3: TGTGCCAGCAGCCGGGACAGCACCCAGGCGGATGAAAAACTGTTTTTT. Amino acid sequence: CASSRDSTQADEKLFF.

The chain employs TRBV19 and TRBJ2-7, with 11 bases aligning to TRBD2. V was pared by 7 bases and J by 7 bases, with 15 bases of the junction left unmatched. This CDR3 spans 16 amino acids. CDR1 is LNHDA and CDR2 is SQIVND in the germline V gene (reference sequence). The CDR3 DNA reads TGTGCCAGTACCAATCCCGGGGGGACTAGCGGACGGGAGCAGTACTTC. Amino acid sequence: CASTNPGGTSGREQYF. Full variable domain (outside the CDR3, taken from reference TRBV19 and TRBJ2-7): DGGITQSPKYLFRKEGQNVTLSCEQNLNHDAMYWYRQDPGQGLRLIYYSQIVNDFQKGDIAEGYSVSREKKESFPLTVTSAQKNPTAFYLCASTNPGGTSGREQYFGPGTRLTVT.

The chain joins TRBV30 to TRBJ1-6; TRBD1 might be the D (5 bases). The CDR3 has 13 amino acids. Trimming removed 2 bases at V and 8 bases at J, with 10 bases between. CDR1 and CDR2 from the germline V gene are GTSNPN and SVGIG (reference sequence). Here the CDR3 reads CAWSRDRYSPLHF. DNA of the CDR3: TGTGCCTGGAGTAGGGACCGATATTCACCCCTCCACTTT.

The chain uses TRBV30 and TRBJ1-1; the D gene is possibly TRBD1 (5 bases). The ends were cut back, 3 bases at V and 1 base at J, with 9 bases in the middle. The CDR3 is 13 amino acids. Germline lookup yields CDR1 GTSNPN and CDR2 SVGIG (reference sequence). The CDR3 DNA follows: TGTGCCTGGAGGGGACCTCAGAACACTGAAGCTTTCTTT. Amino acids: CAWRGPQNTEAFF.

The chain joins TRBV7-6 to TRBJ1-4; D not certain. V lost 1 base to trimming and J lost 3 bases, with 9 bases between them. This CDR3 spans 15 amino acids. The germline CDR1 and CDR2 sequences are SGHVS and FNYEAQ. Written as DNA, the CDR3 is TGTGCCAGCAGCTTAGAGTACGGATCTAATGAAAAACTGTTTTTT. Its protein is CASSLEYGSNEKLFF.

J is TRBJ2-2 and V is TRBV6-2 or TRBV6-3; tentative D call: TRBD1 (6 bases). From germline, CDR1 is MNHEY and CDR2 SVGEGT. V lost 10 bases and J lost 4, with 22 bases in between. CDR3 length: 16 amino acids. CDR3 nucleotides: TGTGCCATCATGCCCACAGGGCGTGGTAGCACCGGGGAGCTGTTTTTT. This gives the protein CAIMPTGRGSTGELFF.

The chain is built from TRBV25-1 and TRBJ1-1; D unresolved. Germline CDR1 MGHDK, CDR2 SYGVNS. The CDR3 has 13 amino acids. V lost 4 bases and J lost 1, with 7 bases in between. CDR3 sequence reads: CASSGRKNTEAFF. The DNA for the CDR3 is TGTGCCAGCAGTGGGCGGAAGAACACTGAAGCTTTCTTT.

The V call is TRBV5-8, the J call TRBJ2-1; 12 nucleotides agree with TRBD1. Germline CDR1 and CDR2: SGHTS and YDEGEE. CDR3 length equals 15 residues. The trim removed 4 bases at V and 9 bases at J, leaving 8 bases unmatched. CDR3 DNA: TGTGCCAGCAGCCTACCGGGACAGGGGGCTGGTGAGCAGTTCTTC. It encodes CASSLPGQGAGEQFF.

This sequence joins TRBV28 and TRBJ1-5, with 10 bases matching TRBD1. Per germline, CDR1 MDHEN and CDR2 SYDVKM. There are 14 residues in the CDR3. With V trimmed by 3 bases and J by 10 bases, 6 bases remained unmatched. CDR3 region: CASSFPDRGLPQHF. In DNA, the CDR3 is TGTGCCAGCAGTTTTCCCGACAGGGGGCTCCCCCAGCATTTT.

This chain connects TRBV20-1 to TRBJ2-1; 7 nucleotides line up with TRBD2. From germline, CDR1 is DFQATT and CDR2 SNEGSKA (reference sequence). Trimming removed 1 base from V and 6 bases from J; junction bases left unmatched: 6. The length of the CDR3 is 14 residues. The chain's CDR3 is CSARVGGTINEQFF. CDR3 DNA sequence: TGCAGTGCTAGAGTGGGAGGGACTATCAATGAGCAGTTCTTC.

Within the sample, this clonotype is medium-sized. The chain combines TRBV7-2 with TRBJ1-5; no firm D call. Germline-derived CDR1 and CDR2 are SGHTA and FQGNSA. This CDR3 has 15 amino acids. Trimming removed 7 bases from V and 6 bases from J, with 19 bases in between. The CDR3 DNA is TGTGCCAGCACACGTGGGTTATACGACGGTCAGCCCCAGCATTTT. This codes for CASTRGLYDGQPQHF. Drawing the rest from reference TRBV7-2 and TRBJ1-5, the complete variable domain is GAGVSQSPSNKVTEKGKDVELRCDPISGHTALYWYRQSLGQGLEFLIYFQGNSAPDKSGLPSDRFSAERTGGSVSTLTIQRTQQEDSAVYLCASTRGLYDGQPQHFGDGTRLSIL.

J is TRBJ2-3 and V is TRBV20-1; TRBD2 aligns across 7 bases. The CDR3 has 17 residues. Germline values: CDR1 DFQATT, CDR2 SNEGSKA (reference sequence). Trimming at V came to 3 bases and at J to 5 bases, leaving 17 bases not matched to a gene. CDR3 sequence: CSARNMWREFNIDTQYF. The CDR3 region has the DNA TGCAGTGCTAGGAATATGTGGCGGGAGTTTAATATAGATACGCAGTATTTT.

CDR3 amino acids: CSASPAERDSTDTQYF. The CDR3 nucleotides read TGCAGTGCCTCCCCGGCAGAGCGGGACAGCACAGATACGCAGTATTTT. The chain links TRBV20-1 to TRBJ2-3; TRBD2 matches at 7 bases. Germline V gene lookup returns CDR1 DFQATT and CDR2 SNEGSKA (reference sequence). This CDR3 region has 16 residues. V shed 6 bases and J 0 bases; nucleotides not matched to a gene: 12.

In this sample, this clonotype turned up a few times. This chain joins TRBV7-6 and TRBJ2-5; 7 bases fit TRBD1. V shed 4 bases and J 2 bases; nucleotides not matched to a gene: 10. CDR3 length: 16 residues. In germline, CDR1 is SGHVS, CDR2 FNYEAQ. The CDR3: CASSSDGPGQQETQYF. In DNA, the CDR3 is TGTGCCAGCAGCTCCGACGGACCGGGACAGCAAGAGACCCAGTACTTC. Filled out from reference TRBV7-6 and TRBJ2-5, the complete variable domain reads GAGVSQSPRYKVTKRGQDVALRCDPISGHVSLYWYRQALGQGPEFLTYFNYEAQQDKSGLPNDRFSAERPEGSISTLTIQRTEQRDSAMYRCASSSDGPGQQETQYFGPGTRLLVL.

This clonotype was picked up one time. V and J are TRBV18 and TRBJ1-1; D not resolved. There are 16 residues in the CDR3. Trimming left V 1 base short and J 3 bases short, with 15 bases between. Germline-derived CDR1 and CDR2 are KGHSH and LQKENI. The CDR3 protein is CASSPLPEKADTEAFF. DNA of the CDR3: TGTGCCAGCTCACCACTCCCCGAGAAGGCCGACACTGAAGCTTTCTTT.

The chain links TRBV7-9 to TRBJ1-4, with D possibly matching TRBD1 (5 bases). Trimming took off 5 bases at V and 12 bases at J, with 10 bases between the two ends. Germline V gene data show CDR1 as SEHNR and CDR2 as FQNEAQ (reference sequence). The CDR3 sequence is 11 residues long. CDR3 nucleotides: TGTGCCAGCAGCACTTTAGGGGAACTGTTTTTT. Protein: CASSTLGELFF.

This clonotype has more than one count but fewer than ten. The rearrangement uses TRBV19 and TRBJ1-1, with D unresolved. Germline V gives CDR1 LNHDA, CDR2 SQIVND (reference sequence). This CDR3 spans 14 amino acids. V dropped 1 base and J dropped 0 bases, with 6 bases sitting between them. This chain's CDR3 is CASSIGRLNTEAFF. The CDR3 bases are TGTGCCAGTAGTATAGGCAGGCTGAACACTGAAGCTTTCTTT.

The CDR3 nucleotides read TGTGCCAGCTATCGGGGACTAGCGGGAGGCGCAGATACGCAGTATTTT. Its translation is CASYRGLAGGADTQYF. The J gene is TRBJ2-3, the V gene TRBV7-9, with TRBD2 matching over 15 bases. Looked up from germline, CDR1 is SEHNR and CDR2 is FQNEAQ (reference sequence). The trim removed 8 bases at V and 4 bases at J, leaving 7 bases unmatched. CDR3 size: 16 residues.

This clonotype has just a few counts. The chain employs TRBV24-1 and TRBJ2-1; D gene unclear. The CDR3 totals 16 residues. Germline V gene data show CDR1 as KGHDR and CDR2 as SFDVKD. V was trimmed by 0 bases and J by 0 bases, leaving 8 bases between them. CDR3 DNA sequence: TGTGCCACCAGTGATTTGCATGCTAGCTCCTACAATGAGCAGTTCTTC. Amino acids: CATSDLHASSYNEQFF.

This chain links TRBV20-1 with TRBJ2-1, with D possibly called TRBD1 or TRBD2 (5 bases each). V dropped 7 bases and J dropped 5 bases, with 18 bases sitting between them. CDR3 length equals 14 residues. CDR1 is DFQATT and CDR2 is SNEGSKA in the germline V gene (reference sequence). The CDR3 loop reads CSVTIGTVDNEQFF. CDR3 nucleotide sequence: TGCAGTGTCACTATCGGGACGGTGGACAATGAGCAGTTCTTC.

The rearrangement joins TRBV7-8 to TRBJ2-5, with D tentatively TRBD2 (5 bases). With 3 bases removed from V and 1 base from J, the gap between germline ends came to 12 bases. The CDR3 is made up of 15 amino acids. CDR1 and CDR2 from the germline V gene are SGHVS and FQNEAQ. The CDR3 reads CASSLAGHSQETQYF. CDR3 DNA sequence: TGTGCCAGCAGCTTGGCGGGCCACTCCCAAGAGACCCAGTACTTC.

The CDR3 region is CASSYGYRGISPLHF. The CDR3 DNA reads as TGTGCCAGCAGTTACGGTTACAGGGGCATCTCACCCCTCCACTTT. V is TRBV6-5 and J is TRBJ1-6; TRBD1 matches at 7 bases. Germline loops: CDR1 MNHEY, CDR2 SVGAGI. This CDR3 spans 15 amino acids. The V segment lost 2 bases and the J segment 10 bases; nucleotides outside the gene matches: 8.

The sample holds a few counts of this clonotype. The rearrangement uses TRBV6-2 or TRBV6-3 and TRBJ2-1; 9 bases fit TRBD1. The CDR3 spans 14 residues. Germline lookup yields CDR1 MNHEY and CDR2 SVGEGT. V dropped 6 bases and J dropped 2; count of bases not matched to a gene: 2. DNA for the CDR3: TGTGCCAGCAGGGACAGGGGCACCTACAATGAGCAGTTCTTC. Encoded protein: CASRDRGTYNEQFF.

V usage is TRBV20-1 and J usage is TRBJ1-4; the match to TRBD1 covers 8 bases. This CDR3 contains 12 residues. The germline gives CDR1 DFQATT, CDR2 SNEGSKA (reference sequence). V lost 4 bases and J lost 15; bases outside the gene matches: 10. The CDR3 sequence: CSATSGQGGLFF. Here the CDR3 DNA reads TGCAGTGCTACCTCCGGACAGGGAGGTTTGTTTTTT.

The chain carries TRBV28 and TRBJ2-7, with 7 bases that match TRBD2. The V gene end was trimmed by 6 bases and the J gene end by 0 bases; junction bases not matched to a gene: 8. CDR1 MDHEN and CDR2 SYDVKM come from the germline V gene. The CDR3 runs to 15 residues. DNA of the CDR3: TGTGCCAGCAGCCCCTCTAGCGGTGGCTCCTACGAGCAGTACTTC. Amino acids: CASSPSSGGSYEQYF.

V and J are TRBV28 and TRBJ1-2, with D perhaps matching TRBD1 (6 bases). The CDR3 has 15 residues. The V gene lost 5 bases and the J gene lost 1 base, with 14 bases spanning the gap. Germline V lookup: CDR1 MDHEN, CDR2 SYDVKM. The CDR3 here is CASSTATGFNYGYTF. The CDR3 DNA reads TGTGCCAGCAGTACCGCGACAGGTTTTAACTATGGCTACACCTTC.

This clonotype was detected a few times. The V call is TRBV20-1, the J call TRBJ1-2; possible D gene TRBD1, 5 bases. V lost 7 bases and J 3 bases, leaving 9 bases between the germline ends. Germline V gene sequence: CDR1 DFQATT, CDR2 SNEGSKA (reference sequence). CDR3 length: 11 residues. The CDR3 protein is CSVGRDYGYTF. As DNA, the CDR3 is TGCAGTGTGGGCAGGGACTATGGCTACACCTTC.